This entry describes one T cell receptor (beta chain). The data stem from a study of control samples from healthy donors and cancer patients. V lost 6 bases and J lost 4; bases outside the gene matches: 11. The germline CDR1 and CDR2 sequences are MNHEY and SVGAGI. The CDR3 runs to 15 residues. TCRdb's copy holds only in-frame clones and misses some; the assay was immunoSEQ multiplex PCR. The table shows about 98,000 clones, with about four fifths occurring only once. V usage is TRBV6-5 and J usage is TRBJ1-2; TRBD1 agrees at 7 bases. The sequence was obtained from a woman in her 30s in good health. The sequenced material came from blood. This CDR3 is CASSSGTAGAYGYTF. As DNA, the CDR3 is TGTGCCAGCAGCTCCGGGACAGCCGGGGCCTATGGCTACACCTTC.